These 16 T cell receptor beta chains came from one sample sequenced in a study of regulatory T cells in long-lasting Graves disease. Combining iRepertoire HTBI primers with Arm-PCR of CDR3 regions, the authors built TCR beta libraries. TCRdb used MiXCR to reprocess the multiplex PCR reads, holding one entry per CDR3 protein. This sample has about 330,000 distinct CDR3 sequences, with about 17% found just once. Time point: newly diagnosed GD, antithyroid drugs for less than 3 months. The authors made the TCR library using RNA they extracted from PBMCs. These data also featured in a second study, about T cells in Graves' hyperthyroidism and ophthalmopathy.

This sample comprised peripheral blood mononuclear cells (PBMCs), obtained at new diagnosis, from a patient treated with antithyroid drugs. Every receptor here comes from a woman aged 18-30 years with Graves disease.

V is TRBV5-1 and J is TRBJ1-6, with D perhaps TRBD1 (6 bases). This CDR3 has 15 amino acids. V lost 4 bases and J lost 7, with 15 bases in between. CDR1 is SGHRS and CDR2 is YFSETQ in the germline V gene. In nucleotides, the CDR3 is TGCGCCAGCAGCGAGACGGGACAAAGAAATTCACCCCTCCACTTT. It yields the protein CASSETGQRNSPLHF.

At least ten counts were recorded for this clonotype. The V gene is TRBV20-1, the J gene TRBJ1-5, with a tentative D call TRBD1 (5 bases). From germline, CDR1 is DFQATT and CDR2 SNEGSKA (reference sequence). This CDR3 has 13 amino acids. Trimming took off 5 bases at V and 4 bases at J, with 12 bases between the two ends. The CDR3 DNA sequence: TGCAGTGCTCCCCGACCAGGGAATCAGCCCCAGCATTTT. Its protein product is CSAPRPGNQPQHF.

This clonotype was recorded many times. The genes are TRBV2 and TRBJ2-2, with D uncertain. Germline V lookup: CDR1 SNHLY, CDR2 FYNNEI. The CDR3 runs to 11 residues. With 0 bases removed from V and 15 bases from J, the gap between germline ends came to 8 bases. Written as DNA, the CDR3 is TGTGCCAGCAGTGAAGCGCTTTGGGTGTTTTTT. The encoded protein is CASSEALWVFF. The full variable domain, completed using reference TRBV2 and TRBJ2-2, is EPEVTQTPSHQVTQMGQEVILRCVPISNHLYFYWYRQILGQKVEFLVSFYNNEISEKSEIFDDQFSVERPDGSNFTLKIRSTKLEDSAMYFCASSEALWVFFGEGSRLTVL.

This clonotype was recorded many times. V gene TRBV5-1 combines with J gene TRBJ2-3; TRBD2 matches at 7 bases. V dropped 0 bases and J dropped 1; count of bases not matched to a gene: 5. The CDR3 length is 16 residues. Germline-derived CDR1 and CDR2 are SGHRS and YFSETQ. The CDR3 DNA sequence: TGCGCCAGCAGCTTGGATGCGGGAGTTGGCACAGATACGCAGTATTTT. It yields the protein CASSLDAGVGTDTQYF.

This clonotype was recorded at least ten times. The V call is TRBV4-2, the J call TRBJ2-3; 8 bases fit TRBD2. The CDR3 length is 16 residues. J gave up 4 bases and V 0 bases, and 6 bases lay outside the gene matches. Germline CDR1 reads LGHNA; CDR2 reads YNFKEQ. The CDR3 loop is CASSQEGLGEADTQYF. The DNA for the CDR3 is TGTGCCAGCAGCCAAGAGGGACTAGGAGAGGCAGATACGCAGTATTTT.

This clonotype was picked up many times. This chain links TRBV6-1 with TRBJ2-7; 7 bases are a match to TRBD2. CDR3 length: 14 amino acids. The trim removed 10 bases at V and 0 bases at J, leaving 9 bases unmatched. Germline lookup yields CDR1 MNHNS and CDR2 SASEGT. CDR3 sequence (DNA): TGTGCCATCACCGGGAGGCCGAACTCCTACGAGCAGTACTTC. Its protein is CAITGRPNSYEQYF.

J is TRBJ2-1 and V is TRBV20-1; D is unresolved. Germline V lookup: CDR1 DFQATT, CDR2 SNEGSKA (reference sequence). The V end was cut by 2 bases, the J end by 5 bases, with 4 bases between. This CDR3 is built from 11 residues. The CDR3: CSARKDNEQFF. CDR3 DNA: TGCAGTGCTAGAAAAGACAATGAGCAGTTCTTC.

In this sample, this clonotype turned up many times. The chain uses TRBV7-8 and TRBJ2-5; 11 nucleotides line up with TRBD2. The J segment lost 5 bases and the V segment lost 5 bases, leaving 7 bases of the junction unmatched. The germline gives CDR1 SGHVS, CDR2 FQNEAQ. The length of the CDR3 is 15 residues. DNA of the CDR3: TGTGCCAGCAGCCTCGATAGCGGGGGGGGTGAGACCCAGTACTTC. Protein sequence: CASSLDSGGGETQYF.

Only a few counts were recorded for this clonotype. In DNA form, the CDR3 reads TGTGCCAGCAGTTTTGAGGGTTACAATGAGCAGTTCTTC. Translated, it gives CASSFEGYNEQFF. The rearrangement links TRBV12-3 or TRBV12-4 to TRBJ2-1; possibly TRBD2 for D (5 bases). The ends were cut back, 3 bases at V and 4 bases at J, with 7 bases in the middle. The CDR3 sequence is 13 residues long.

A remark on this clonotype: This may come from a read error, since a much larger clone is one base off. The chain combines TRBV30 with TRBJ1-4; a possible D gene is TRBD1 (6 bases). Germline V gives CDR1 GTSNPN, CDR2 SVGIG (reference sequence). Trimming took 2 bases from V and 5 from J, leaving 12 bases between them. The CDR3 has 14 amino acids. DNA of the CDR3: TGTGCCTGGAGTTCGGGACACTCAAATGAAAAACTGTTTTTT. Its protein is CAWSSGHSNEKLFF.

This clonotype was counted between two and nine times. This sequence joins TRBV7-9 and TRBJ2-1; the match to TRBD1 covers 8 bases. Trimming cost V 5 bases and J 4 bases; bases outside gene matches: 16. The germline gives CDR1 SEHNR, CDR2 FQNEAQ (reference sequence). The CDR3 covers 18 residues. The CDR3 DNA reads TGTGCCAGCAGCCCCCACCCAAGACAGGGGAAGGGATACAATGAGCAGTTCTTC. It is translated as CASSPHPRQGKGYNEQFF.

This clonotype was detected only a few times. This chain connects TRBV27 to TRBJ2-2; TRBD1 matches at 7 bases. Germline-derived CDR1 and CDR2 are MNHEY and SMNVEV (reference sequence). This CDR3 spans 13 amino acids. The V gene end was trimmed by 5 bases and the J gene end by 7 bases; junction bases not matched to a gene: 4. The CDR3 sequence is CASSLQGVGELFF. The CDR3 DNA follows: TGTGCCAGCAGTCTCCAGGGGGTCGGGGAGCTGTTTTTT.

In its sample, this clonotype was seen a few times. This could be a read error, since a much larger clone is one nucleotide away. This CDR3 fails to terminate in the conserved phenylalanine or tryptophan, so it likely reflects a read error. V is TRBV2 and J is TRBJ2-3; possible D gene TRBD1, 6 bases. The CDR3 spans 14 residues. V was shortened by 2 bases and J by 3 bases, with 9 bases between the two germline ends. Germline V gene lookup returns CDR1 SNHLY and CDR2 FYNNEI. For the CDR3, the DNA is TGTGCCAGCAGTGAAACCACAGGGACAGATACGCAGTATTCT. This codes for CASSETTGTDTQYS.

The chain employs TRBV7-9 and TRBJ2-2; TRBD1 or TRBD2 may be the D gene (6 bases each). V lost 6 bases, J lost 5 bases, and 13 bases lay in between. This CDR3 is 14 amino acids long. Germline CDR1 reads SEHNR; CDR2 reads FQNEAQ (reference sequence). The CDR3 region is CASRSKGGTGELFF. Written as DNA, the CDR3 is TGTGCCAGCAGATCAAAGGGGGGAACCGGGGAGCTGTTTTTT.

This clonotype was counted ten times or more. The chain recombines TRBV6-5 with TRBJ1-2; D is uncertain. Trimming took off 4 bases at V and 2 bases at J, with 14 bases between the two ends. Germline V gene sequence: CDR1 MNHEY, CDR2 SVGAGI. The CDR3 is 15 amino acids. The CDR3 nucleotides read TGTGCCAGCAGTTTCTCTGTACAGCCCAACTATGGCTACACCTTC. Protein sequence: CASSFSVQPNYGYTF.

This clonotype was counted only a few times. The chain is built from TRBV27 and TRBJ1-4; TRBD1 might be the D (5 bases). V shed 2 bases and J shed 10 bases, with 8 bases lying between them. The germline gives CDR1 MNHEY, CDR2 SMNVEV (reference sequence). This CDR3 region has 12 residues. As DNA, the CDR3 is TGTGCCAGCAGTTTAACGGGGGGAAAACTGTTTTTT. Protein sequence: CASSLTGGKLFF.